A selection of T cell receptor beta chains follows, all from one sample in a study of vaccination effects on CD4 cells after COVID-19. Profiling relied on immunoSEQ multiplex PCR, and the TCRdb table lists in-frame clones only, not all of them. The sample contains about 24,000 clones, 71% of which appear only once. Antigens for these TCRs are unknown. The source was CD4+ T cells from PBMCs cultured with HCoV-OC43 spike peptides, collected before COVID-19 vaccination. The receptors shown here come from a human donor who received a COVID-19 vaccine. CDR3s include the opening cysteine and the closing phenylalanine or tryptophan. A D gene is named only where the DNA matches it firmly. Part of the rows lack a size; the others show once, few, many or a class for expanded clones.

V gene	clone size	D gene	J gene	CDR3 protein	CDR3 DNA
TRBV2	-	-	TRBJ1-1	CAVVGAAGDTNTEAFF	TGTGCCGTCGTTGGCGCAGCTGGGGATACGAACACTGAAGCTTTCTTT
TRBV18	-	-	TRBJ1-3	CASSPRGGQYSGNTIYF	TGTGCCAGCTCACCACGGGGAGGGCAATACTCTGGAAACACCATATATTTT
TRBV28	-	-	TRBJ1-2	CASSSEGGTINGYTF	TGTGCCAGCAGTTCGGAAGGGGGGACGATAAATGGCTACACCTTC
TRBV9	-	-	TRBJ1-2	CASSLTERTAYGYTF	TGTGCCAGCAGCCTTACAGAGAGGACAGCCTATGGCTACACCTTC
TRBV6-1	few	-	TRBJ2-4	CASSDFLRQRRNIQYF	TGTGCCAGCAGTGACTTCCTCCGACAGAGACGGAACATTCAGTACTTC
TRBV2	-	-	TRBJ2-7	CASRGQPIGEQYF	TGTGCCAGCAGAGGGCAGCCCATCGGCGAGCAGTACTTC
TRBV6-5	-	TRBD1	TRBJ2-2	CASSWTGGELFF	TGTGCCAGCAGTTGGACAGGCGGGGAGCTGTTTTTT
TRBV11-2	once	-	TRBJ2-7	CASSNVGIRGEQYF	TGTGCCAGCAGTAATGTCGGGATCAGGGGCGAGCAGTACTTC
TRBV19	-	TRBD2	TRBJ2-7	CASRTSGSYEQYF	TGTGCCAGCCGGACTAGCGGGAGCTACGAGCAGTACTTC
TRBV10-3	-	TRBD2	TRBJ2-3	CAISESSGLAYLSTDTQYF	TGTGCCATCAGTGAGTCTTCGGGACTAGCTTATCTTAGCACAGATACGCAGTATTTT
TRBV5-1	few	TRBD1	TRBJ2-1	CASSPGTGDYNEQFF	TGCGCCAGCAGCCCAGGGACAGGGGATTACAATGAGCAGTTCTTC
TRBV9	-	-	TRBJ1-2	CASSVEAAHYGYTF	TGTGCCAGCAGCGTAGAGGCGGCCCACTATGGCTACACCTTC
TRBV3-1/TRBV3-2	-	TRBD2	TRBJ2-5	CASSQVSGRIRETQYF	TGTGCCAGCAGCCAAGTTAGCGGGAGGATTCGGGAGACCCAGTACTTC
TRBV30	-	TRBD2	TRBJ2-2	CAWSGLAKNTGELFF	TGTGCCTGGAGTGGACTAGCCAAGAACACCGGGGAGCTGTTTTTT
TRBV19	-	-	TRBJ2-7	CASRDSGSGNGYEQYF	TGTGCCAGCCGGGACAGTGGTAGCGGGAATGGCTACGAGCAGTACTTC
TRBV6-8	-	TRBD1	TRBJ1-6	CASTKRTGGSNSPLHF	TGTGCCAGCACCAAACGAACAGGGGGCAGTAATTCACCCCTCCACTTT
TRBV5-5	few	-	TRBJ2-1	CASSRLSREQFF	TGTGCCAGCAGCCGACTTTCGCGTGAGCAGTTCTTC
TRBV5-1	-	TRBD1	TRBJ1-6	CASSPGTESLHF	TGCGCCAGCAGCCCGGGGACAGAATCCCTCCACTTT
TRBV14	few	-	TRBJ2-5	CASSQAWLGQGTQYF	TGTGCCAGCAGCCAAGCATGGTTAGGCCAGGGGACCCAGTACTTC
TRBV18	-	TRBD1	TRBJ1-6	CASSPAGTGNSPLHF	TGTGCCAGCTCACCCGCCGGGACAGGGAATTCACCCCTCCACTTT
TRBV7-8	-	TRBD1	TRBJ1-3	CASSLGQGALDTIYF	TGTGCCAGCAGCCTTGGACAGGGGGCATTGGACACCATATATTTT
TRBV12-5	few	TRBD2	TRBJ2-3	CASGGGTTTDTQYF	TGTGCTAGTGGGGGCGGGACTACCACAGATACGCAGTATTTT
TRBV10-2	once	TRBD1	TRBJ1-5	CASRDSNNQPQHF	TGCGCCAGCCGGGACAGCAACAATCAGCCCCAGCATTTT
TRBV24-1	few	-	TRBJ2-3	CATSDSSTGTTDTQYF	TGTGCCACCAGTGATTCTTCGACAGGCACCACAGATACGCAGTATTTT
TRBV30	medium-sized	-	TRBJ2-7	CAWSVDSWREQYF	TGTGCCTGGAGTGTCGACAGTTGGCGGGAGCAGTACTTC
TRBV24-1	-	-	TRBJ1-2	CATSDSRTGGYGYTF	TGTGCCACCAGTGACTCCCGGACTGGCGGCTATGGCTACACCTTC
TRBV30	-	-	TRBJ1-1	CAWSPGANTEAFF	TGTGCCTGGAGTCCAGGGGCGAACACTGAAGCTTTCTTT
TRBV14	few	TRBD1	TRBJ2-5	CASSLRTGMGQTQYF	TGTGCCAGCAGCCTTAGGACAGGAATGGGTCAGACCCAGTACTTC
TRBV7-6	-	-	TRBJ2-7	CASSLEIAGTPVEQYF	TGTGCCAGCAGCTTAGAAATAGCCGGGACTCCAGTCGAGCAGTACTTC
TRBV11-2	few	TRBD1	TRBJ1-3	CASSSTGTGNTIYF	TGTGCCAGCAGCTCGACAGGGACTGGAAACACCATATATTTT
TRBV5-4	-	TRBD1	TRBJ2-1	CASSVDRASYNEQFF	TGTGCCAGCAGCGTGGACAGGGCCTCCTACAATGAGCAGTTCTTC
TRBV9	few	TRBD1	TRBJ2-1	CASSGGPGQLGNEQFF	TGTGCCAGCAGCGGCGGACCGGGACAGTTAGGCAATGAGCAGTTCTTC
TRBV6-5	-	-	TRBJ2-7	CASSYYGDEQYF	TGTGCCAGCAGTTACTACGGGGACGAGCAGTACTTC
TRBV6-1	large	TRBD2	TRBJ2-7	CASSESSSGSSEQYF	TGTGCCAGCAGTGAAAGTAGTAGCGGGAGTAGCGAGCAGTACTTC
TRBV9	-	TRBD1	TRBJ2-7	CASSPGTVSYEQYF	TGTGCCAGCAGCCCAGGGACAGTCTCCTACGAGCAGTACTTC
TRBV10-3	-	-	TRBJ1-5	CAISESGGTNQPQHF	TGTGCCATCAGTGAGTCGGGCGGGACCAATCAGCCCCAGCATTTT
TRBV5-1	-	TRBD1	TRBJ1-4	CASSLGGGLEEKLFF	TGCGCCAGCAGCTTGGGAGGGGGCTTAGAGGAAAAACTGTTTTTT
TRBV4-1	-	-	TRBJ1-5	CASSQGEGLNQPQHF	TGCGCCAGCAGCCAGGGGGAGGGACTCAATCAGCCCCAGCATTTT
TRBV19	-	TRBD2	TRBJ2-1	CASSRQTSGNNEQFF	TGTGCCAGTAGTCGACAGACTAGCGGGAACAATGAGCAGTTCTTC